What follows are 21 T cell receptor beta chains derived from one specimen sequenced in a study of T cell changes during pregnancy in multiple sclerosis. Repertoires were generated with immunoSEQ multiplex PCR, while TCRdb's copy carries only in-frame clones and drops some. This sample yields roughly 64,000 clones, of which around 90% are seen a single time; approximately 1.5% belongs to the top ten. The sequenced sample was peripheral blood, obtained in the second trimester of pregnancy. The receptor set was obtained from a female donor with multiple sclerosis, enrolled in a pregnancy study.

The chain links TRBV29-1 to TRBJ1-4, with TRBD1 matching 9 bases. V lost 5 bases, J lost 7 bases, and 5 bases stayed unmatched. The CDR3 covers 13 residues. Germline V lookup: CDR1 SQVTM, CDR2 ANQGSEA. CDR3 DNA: TGCAGCGTTAGGGACAGGGTAGTTGAAAAACTGTTTTTT. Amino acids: CSVRDRVVEKLFF.

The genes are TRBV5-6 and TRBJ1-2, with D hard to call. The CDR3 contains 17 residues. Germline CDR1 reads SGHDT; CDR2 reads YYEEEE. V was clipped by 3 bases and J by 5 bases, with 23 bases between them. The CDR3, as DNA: TGTGCCAGCAGCTCGATACGCGCGGGAACAGAGGATTATGGCTACACCTTC. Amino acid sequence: CASSSIRAGTEDYGYTF.

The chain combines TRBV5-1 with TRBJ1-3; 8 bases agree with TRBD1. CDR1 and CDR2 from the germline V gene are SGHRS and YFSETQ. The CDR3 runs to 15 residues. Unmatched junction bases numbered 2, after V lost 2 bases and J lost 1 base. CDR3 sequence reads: CASSFGQGSGNTIYF. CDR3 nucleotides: TGCGCCAGCAGCTTCGGACAGGGTTCTGGAAACACCATATATTTT.

CDR3 coding DNA: TGTGCCAGCAGCTTTACAGGGGAGGACGAGCAGTACTTC. Protein: CASSFTGEDEQYF. The chain is built from TRBV7-9 and TRBJ2-7; TRBD1 is a possible D gene (7 bases). Germline V gene sequence: CDR1 SEHNR, CDR2 FQNEAQ (reference sequence). With 3 bases removed from V and 5 bases from J, the gap between germline ends came to 11 bases. The CDR3 is 13 amino acids.

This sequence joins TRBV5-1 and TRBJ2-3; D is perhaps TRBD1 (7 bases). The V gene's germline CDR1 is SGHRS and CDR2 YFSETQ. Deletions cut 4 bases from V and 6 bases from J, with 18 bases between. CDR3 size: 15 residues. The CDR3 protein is CASSQGQGGRDTQYF. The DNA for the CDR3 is TGCGCCAGCAGCCAGGGGCAGGGGGGACGGGATACGCAGTATTTT. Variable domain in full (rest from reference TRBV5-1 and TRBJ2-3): KAGVTQTPRYLIKTRGQQVTLSCSPISGHRSVSWYQQTPGQGLQFLFEYFSETQRNKGNFPGRFSGRQFSNSRSEMNVSTLELGDSALYLCASSQGQGGRDTQYFGPGTRLTVL.

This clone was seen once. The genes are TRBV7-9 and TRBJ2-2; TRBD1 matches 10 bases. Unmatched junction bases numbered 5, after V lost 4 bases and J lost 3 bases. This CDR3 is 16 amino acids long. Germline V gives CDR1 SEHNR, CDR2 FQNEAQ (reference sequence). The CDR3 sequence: CASSSPGQGYTGELFF. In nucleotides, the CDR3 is TGTGCCAGCAGCTCCCCGGGACAGGGGTACACCGGGGAGCTGTTTTTT.

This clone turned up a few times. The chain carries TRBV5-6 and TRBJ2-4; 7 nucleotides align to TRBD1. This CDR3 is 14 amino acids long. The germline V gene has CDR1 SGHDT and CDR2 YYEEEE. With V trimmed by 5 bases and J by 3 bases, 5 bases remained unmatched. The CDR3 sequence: CASRHYRGKNIQYF. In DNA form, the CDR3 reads TGTGCCAGCAGGCATTACAGGGGCAAAAACATTCAGTACTTC. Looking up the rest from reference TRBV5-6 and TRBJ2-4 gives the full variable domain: DAGVTQSPTHLIKTRGQQVTLRCSPKSGHDTVSWYQQALGQGPQFIFQYYEEEERQRGNFPDRFSGHQFPNYSSELNVNALLLGDSALYLCASRHYRGKNIQYFGAGTRLSVL.

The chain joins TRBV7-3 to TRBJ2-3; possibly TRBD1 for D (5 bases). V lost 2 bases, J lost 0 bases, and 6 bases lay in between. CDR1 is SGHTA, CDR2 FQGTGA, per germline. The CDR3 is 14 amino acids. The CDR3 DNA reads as TGTGCCAGCAGCTTAGCAGGGAGCACAGATACGCAGTATTTT. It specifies CASSLAGSTDTQYF.

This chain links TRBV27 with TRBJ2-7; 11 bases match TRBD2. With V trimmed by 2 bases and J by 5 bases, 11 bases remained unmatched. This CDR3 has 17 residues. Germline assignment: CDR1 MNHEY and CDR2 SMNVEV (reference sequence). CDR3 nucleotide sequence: TGTGCCAGCAGTTTACTCCGGCTAGCGGGAGGATGGCACGAGCAGTACTTC. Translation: CASSLLRLAGGWHEQYF.

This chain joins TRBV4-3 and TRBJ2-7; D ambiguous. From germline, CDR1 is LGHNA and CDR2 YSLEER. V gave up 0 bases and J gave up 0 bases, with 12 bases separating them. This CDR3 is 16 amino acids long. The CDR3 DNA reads TGCGCCAGCAGCCAAGATTCCAGTCAAAGCTCCTACGAGCAGTACTTC. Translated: CASSQDSSQSSYEQYF.

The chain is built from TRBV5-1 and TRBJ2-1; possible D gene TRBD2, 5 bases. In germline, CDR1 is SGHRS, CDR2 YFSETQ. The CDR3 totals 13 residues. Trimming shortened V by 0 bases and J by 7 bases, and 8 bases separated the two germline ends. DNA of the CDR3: TGCGCCAGCAGCTTGGTGGGGAGAAATGAGCAGTTCTTC. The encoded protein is CASSLVGRNEQFF.

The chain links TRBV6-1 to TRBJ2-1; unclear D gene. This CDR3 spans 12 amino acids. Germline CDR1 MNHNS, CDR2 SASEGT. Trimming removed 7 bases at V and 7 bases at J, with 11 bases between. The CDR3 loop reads CASTYFWNEQFF. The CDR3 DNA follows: TGTGCCAGCACCTATTTCTGGAATGAGCAGTTCTTC.

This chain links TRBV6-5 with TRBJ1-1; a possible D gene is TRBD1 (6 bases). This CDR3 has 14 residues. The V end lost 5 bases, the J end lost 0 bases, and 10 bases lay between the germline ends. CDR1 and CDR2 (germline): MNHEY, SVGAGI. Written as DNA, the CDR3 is TGTGCCAGCAGTCCGGGACATCTGAACACTGAAGCTTTCTTT. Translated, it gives CASSPGHLNTEAFF.

The CDR3 sequence: CASSPYGLAGEGEQFF. In DNA, the CDR3 is TGTGCCAGCAGCCCCTATGGACTAGCGGGAGAGGGTGAGCAGTTCTTC. J is TRBJ2-1 and V is TRBV13, with 13 bases lining up with TRBD2. Germline CDR1 and CDR2: PRHDT and FYEKMQ (reference sequence). This CDR3 contains 16 residues. V lost 5 bases, J lost 9 bases, and 10 bases stayed unmatched.

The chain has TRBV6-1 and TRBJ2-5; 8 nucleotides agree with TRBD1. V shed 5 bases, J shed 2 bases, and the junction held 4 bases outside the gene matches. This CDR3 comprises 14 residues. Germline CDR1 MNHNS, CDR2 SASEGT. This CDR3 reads CASSKTGGQETQYF. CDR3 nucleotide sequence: TGTGCCAGCAGTAAAACAGGGGGGCAAGAGACCCAGTACTTC.

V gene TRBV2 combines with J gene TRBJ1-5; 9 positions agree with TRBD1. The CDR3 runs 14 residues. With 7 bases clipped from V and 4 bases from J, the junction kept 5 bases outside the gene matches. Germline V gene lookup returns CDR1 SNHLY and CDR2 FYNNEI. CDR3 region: CASTPGQGNQPQHF. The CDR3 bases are TGTGCCAGCACTCCGGGACAGGGAAATCAGCCCCAGCATTTT.

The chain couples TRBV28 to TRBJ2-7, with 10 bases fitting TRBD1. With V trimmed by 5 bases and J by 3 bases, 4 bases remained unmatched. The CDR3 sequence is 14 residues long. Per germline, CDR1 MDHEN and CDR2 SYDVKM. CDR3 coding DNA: TGTGCCAGCAGTGACAGGGGGCTTTACTACGAGCAGTACTTC. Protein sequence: CASSDRGLYYEQYF. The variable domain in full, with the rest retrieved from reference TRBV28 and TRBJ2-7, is DVKVTQSSRYLVKRTGEKVFLECVQDMDHENMFWYRQDPGLGLRLIYFSYDVKMKEKGDIPEGYSVSREKKERFSLILESASTNQTSMYLCASSDRGLYYEQYFGPGTRLTVT.

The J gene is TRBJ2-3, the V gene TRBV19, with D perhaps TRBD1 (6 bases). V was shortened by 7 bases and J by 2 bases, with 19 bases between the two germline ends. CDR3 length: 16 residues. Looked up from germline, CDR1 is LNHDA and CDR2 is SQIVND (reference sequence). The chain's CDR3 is CASKLGDRNHTDTQYF. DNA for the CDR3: TGTGCCAGTAAACTGGGTGACAGGAACCACACAGATACGCAGTATTTT.

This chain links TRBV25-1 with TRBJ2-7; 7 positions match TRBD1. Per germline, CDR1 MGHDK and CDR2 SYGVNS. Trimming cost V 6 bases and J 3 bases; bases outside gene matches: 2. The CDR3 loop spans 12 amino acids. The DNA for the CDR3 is TGTGCCAGCAGCGGACAGGACTACGAGCAGTACTTC. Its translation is CASSGQDYEQYF.

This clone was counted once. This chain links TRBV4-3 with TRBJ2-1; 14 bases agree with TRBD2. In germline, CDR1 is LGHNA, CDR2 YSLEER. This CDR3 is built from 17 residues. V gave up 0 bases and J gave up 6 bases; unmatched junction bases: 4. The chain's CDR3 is CASSQDLGLAGGNEQFF. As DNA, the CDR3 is TGCGCCAGCAGCCAAGATCTCGGACTAGCGGGAGGCAATGAGCAGTTCTTC.

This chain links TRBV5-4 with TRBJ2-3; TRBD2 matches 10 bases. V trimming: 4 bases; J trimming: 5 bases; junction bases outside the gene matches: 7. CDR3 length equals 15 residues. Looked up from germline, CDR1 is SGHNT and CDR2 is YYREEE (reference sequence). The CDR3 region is CASSLSGGSEDTQYF. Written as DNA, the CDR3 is TGTGCCAGCAGCCTTAGCGGGGGGAGTGAAGATACGCAGTATTTT.